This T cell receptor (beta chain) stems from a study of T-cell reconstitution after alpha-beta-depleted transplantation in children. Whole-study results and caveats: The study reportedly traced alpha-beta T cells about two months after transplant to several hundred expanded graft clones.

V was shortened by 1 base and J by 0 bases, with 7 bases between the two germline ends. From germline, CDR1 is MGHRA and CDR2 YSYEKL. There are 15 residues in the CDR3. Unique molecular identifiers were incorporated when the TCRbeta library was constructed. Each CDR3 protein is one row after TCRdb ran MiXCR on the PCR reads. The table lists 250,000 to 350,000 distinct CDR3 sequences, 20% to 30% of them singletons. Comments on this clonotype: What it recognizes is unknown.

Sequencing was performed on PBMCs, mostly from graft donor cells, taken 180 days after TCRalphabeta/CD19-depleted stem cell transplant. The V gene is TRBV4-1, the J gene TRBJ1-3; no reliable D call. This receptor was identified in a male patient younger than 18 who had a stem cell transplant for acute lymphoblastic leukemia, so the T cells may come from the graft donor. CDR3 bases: TGCGCCAGCAGCCAAGCAAGTTCCTCTGGAAACACCATATATTTT. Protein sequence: CASSQASSSGNTIYF.